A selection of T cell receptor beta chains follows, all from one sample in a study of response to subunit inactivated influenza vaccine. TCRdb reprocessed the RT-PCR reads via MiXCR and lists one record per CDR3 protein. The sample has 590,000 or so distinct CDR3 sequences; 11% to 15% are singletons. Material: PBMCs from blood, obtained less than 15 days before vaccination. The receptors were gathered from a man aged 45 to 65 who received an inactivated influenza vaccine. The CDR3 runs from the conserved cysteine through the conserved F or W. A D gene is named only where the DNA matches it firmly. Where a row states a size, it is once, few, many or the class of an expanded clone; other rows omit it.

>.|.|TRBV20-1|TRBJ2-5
CSAREDWQETQYF
TGCAGTGCTAGAGAAGACTGGCAAGAGACCCAGTACTTC
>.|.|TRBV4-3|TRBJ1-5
CASSQDSTDQPQHF
TGCGCCAGCAGCCAAGATTCCACAGATCAGCCCCAGCATTTT
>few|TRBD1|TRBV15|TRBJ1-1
CATGQGANTEAFF
TGTGCCACCGGGCAGGGGGCGAATACTGAAGCTTTCTTT
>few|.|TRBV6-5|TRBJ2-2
CASSHENGELFF
TGTGCCAGCAGCCACGAAAACGGGGAGCTGTTTTTT
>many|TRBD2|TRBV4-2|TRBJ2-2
CASSQVSSGSSKTGELFF
TGTGCCAGCAGCCAAGTCTCTAGCGGGAGTTCTAAAACCGGGGAGCTGTTTTTT
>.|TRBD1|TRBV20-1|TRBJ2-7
CSAREGQGARFYEQYF
TGCAGTGCTAGAGAGGGACAGGGGGCGCGTTTTTACGAGCAGTACTTC
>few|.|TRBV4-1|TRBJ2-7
CASSLSGLGEQYF
TGCGCCAGCAGTTTATCAGGTCTGGGCGAGCAGTACTTC
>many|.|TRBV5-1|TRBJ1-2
CASSSGSSAEDYGYTF
TGCGCCAGCAGCTCGGGGTCGTCGGCCGAAGACTATGGCTACACCTTC
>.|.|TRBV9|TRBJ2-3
CASSVLFTDTQYF
TGTGCCAGCAGCGTTCTATTCACAGATACGCAGTATTTT
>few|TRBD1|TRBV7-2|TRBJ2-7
CASSLFRSSGGFYEQYF
TGTGCCAGCAGCTTATTCAGGTCGTCAGGGGGCTTCTACGAGCAGTACTTC
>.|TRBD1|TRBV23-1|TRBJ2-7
CASSQSAGGRYEQYF
TGCGCCAGCAGTCAATCGGCAGGGGGCAGGTACGAGCAGTACTTC
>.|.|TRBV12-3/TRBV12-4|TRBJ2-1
CASSSGGKHNEQFF
TGTGCCAGCAGTTCCGGTGGGAAACACAATGAGCAGTTCTTC
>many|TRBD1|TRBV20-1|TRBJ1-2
CSAEQGDRYGYTF
TGCAGTGCTGAACAGGGGGATCGCTATGGCTACACCTTC
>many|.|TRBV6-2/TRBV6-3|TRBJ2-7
CASRHLTGSYEQYF
TGTGCCAGCAGGCACCTGACAGGCTCCTACGAGCAGTACTTC